The 7 T cell receptor beta chains presented below share a single source sample, sequenced in a study of control samples from healthy donors and cancer patients. Sequencing used immunoSEQ multiplex PCR; TCRdb keeps in-frame clones, though not all of them. The sample contains about 96,000 clones, about 92% of which appear only once. The source material was blood. The receptors derive from a young man in good health.

The chain carries TRBV5-1 and TRBJ1-1, with unresolved D. Deletions cut 0 bases from V and 7 bases from J, with 7 bases between. The CDR3 sequence is 12 residues long. CDR1 is SGHRS and CDR2 is YFSETQ in the germline V gene. CDR3 sequence reads: CASSLAEGEAFF. DNA of the CDR3: TGCGCCAGCAGCTTGGCCGAGGGTGAAGCTTTCTTT.

This clone was seen a single time. This rearrangement joins TRBV7-2 to TRBJ1-5, with D perhaps matching TRBD1 (5 bases). This CDR3 region has 14 residues. Germline CDR1 and CDR2: SGHTA and FQGNSA. The V gene lost 8 bases and the J gene lost 5 bases, with 16 bases spanning the gap. CDR3 protein: CASASPGLYQPQHF. For the CDR3, the DNA is TGTGCCAGCGCCTCACCAGGGTTGTATCAGCCCCAGCATTTT.

V is TRBV6-2 or TRBV6-3 and J is TRBJ1-2; the D gene is possibly TRBD1 (5 bases). Trimming took 4 bases from V and 8 from J, leaving 20 bases between them. The CDR3 sequence is 15 residues long. CDR1 and CDR2 from the germline V gene are MNHEY and SVGEGT. In nucleotides, the CDR3 is TGTGCCAGCAGTTTCGGGGGGGGGATGGATCCCGGCTACACCTTC. This translates into CASSFGGGMDPGYTF.

The J gene is TRBJ2-1, the V gene TRBV7-2; D remains unclear. This CDR3 is built from 15 residues. V lost 6 bases and J lost 5, with 17 bases in between. In germline, CDR1 is SGHTA, CDR2 FQGNSA. This CDR3 is CASSNDAIGNNEQFF. DNA for the CDR3: TGTGCCAGCAGTAATGACGCTATTGGGAACAATGAGCAGTTCTTC.

The chain has TRBV6-5 and TRBJ2-7; a weak D match, TRBD2 (6 bases). CDR3 length: 15 residues. The germline V gene has CDR1 MNHEY and CDR2 SVGAGI. Trimming pared 2 bases from V and 5 bases from J, leaving 16 bases between. The CDR3 coding sequence is TGTGCCAGCAGTTACGGGGCGGGATATTCCCACGAGCAGTACTTC. Translated: CASSYGAGYSHEQYF.

V usage is TRBV19 and J usage is TRBJ1-5, with no clear D. The CDR3 covers 16 residues. Trimming pared 7 bases from V and 2 bases from J, leaving 18 bases between. Germline CDR1 reads LNHDA; CDR2 reads SQIVND (reference sequence). The CDR3 DNA follows: TGTGCCAGTACCATCAGCCGGGGATGGGGCAATCAGCCCCAGCATTTT. As protein: CASTISRGWGNQPQHF.

This chain uses TRBV14 with TRBJ2-1; 11 bases align to TRBD2. The germline gives CDR1 SGHDN, CDR2 FVKESK. V shed 0 bases, J shed 8 bases, and the junction held 3 bases outside the gene matches. This CDR3 spans 15 amino acids. The CDR3 here is CASSQETSGGYEQFF. DNA for the CDR3: TGTGCCAGCAGCCAAGAAACTAGCGGGGGCTATGAGCAGTTCTTC.